The entry that follows covers one T cell receptor (beta chain) sequence. The sample comes from a study of shared T cell receptors in the human thymus. Produced via immunoSEQ multiplex PCR; TCRdb's table is partial and in-frame only. The profile covers 450,000 to 650,000 clones, with about four fifths appearing a single time and about 0.012% taken by the ten largest. V was clipped by 3 bases and J by 3 bases; unmatched bases: 8. The CDR3 spans 16 residues. CDR1 is SGHNT, CDR2 YYREEE, per germline (reference sequence). In addition, the sample was reused for a study of human thymus T cells. As reported in that work: The donors were infants in Finland with congenital heart defects, otherwise immunologically healthy. Resections were taken during corrective heart surgery, and the thymus tissue came from these. Gene usage for V and J segments appeared biased in thymic and blood repertoires. There were highly overlapping thymic repertoires among unrelated individuals, as related research reported.

Material: thymocytes. The chain carries TRBV5-4 and TRBJ2-7; TRBD2 agrees at 11 bases. This clonotype originated in a boy younger than two with a congenital heart defect. The CDR3 sequence: CASSSRLAGWNYEQYF. In nucleotides, the CDR3 is TGTGCCAGCAGCTCTCGACTAGCGGGATGGAACTACGAGCAGTACTTC.